This paragraph covers one TCR beta chain sequence. The CDR3 has 13 amino acids. CDR1 SGHDT and CDR2 YYEEEE come from the germline V gene. Trimming stripped 0 bases from V and 2 bases from J, with 5 bases between. This record comes from a study of blood T cell repertoires in COVID-19. Original handling: For nucleated cells, counts were estimated from reference gene primer amplification. Profiled with immunoSEQ multiplex PCR; TCRdb holds only in-frame clones, not every one. The DNA was the basis for D and trimming; V, J and clone size are from that table. Here the sample spans approximately 490,000 clones, 87% being singletons.

This receptor was obtained from a woman under 30 who had recovered from COVID-19. Specimen: PBMCs or T cells enriched from blood (not recorded which). This chain connects TRBV5-6 to TRBJ1-2; no clear D gene. The CDR3 here is CASSLGGNYGYTF. In DNA form, the CDR3 reads TGTGCCAGCAGCTTGGGAGGGAACTATGGCTACACCTTC.